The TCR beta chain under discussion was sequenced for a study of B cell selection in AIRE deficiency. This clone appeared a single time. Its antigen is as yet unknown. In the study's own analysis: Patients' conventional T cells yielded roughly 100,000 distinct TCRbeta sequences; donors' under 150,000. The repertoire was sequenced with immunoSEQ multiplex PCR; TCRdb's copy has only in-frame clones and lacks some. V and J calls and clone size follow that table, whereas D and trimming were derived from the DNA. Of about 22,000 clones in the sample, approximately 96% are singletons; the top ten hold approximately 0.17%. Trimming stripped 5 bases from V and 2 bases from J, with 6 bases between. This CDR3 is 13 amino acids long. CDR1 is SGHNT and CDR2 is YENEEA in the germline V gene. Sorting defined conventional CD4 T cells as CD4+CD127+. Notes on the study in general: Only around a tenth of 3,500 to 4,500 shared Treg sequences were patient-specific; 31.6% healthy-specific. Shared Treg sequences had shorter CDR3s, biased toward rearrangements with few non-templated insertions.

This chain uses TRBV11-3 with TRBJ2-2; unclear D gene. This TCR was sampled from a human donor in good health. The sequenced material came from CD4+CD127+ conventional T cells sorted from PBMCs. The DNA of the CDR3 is TGTGCCAGCAGCGAACTTAACACCGGGGAGCTGTTTTTT. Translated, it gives CASSELNTGELFF.